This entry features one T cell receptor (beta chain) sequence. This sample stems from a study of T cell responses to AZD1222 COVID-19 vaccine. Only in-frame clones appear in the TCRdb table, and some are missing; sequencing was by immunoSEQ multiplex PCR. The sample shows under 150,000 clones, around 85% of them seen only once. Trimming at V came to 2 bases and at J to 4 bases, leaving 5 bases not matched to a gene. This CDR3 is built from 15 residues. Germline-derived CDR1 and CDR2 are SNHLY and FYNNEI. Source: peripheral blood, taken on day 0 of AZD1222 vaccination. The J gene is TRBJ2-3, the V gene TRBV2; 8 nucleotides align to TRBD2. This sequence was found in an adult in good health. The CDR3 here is CASSEHSGISDTQYF. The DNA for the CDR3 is TGTGCCAGCAGTGAACATAGCGGGATCTCAGATACGCAGTATTTT. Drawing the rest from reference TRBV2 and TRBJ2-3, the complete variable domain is EPEVTQTPSHQVTQMGQEVILRCVPISNHLYFYWYRQILGQKVEFLVSFYNNEISEKSEIFDDQFSVERPDGSNFTLKIRSTKLEDSAMYFCASSEHSGISDTQYFGPGTRLTVL.